This T cell receptor (beta chain) comes out of a study of T cell repertoires in cytomegalovirus infection. Background on the study: From public TCR beta signatures came an indication of both CMV infection and matching HLA type.

TCRdb called the reads again in MiXCR, with one record for every CDR3 protein. Counted here are about a million distinct CDR3 sequences, around 32% occurring once; the ten biggest clones make up around 15%. Germline lookup yields CDR1 SEHNR and CDR2 FQNEAQ (reference sequence). This CDR3 contains 16 residues. Trimming pared 1 base from V and 2 bases from J, leaving 14 bases between. This clonotype was recorded a few times. The antigen remains undetermined. Study-level findings and limits: Dominating the ex vivo response were TCR beta clonotypes that were CMV-specific and HLA-C-restricted.

The sample was cultured CD8+ T cells from PBMCs, taken from culture after CMV antigen stimulation. The chain joins TRBV7-9 to TRBJ1-2, with D hard to call. This TCR came from a human donor in good health (CMV status not recorded). Some clones in this sample may be carry-over from other donors' samples. The CDR3 sequence: CASSLDGGASNYGYTF. CDR3 nucleotides: TGTGCCAGCAGCTTAGATGGAGGTGCTTCCAACTATGGCTACACCTTC. The full variable domain, with the rest looked up from reference TRBV7-9 and TRBJ1-2, is DTGVSQNPRHKITKRGQNVTFRCDPISEHNRLYWYRQTLGQGPEFLTYFQNEAQLEKSRLLSDRFSAERPKGSFSTLEIQRTEQGDSAMYLCASSLDGGASNYGYTFGSGTRLTVV.